This TCR beta chain was sequenced during a study of blood T cell repertoires in COVID-19. TCRdb's copy holds only in-frame clones and misses some; the assay was immunoSEQ multiplex PCR. The table has 430,000 or so clones, roughly 90% seen once. Germline values: CDR1 SGHTA, CDR2 FQGNSA. The CDR3 has 15 residues. With 3 bases clipped from V and 6 bases from J, the junction kept 6 bases outside the gene matches. Exposed enrollees had met someone with a PCR-confirmed or clinician-diagnosed COVID-19 case at some point within the 2 weeks before study entry. The sequenced material came from PBMCs or T cells enriched from blood (not recorded which). The chain uses TRBV7-2 and TRBJ1-4; TRBD1 agrees at 8 bases. The origin of this receptor is a woman between 18 and 29 years old who had been exposed to COVID-19. The CDR3 sequence is CASSLTGDRYEKLFF. The DNA of the CDR3 is TGTGCCAGCAGCTTGACAGGGGACCGCTATGAAAAACTGTTTTTT.